The clone carrying this T cell receptor (beta chain) was counted at least ten times. Its antigen is undetermined. Diagnosing involved the use of clinical symptoms, serum thyroxine and TRAb, thyroid ultrasound and orbital computed tomography. With 2 bases removed from V and 1 base from J, the gap between germline ends came to 26 bases. The CDR3 is made up of 20 amino acids. Looked up from germline, CDR1 is SNHLY and CDR2 is FYNNEI. The sample belongs to a study of T cells in Graves' hyperthyroidism and ophthalmopathy. Study-wide points: Median prediction lead before ophthalmopathy onset was 5 to 7 months with the model.

TCR beta CDR3 regions were amplified from RNA. First-round RT-PCR targeting the TCR CDR3 was performed with the HTBI primer set. TCRdb redid the calling of the multiplex PCR reads with MiXCR, one entry per CDR3 protein. The sample lists hundreds of thousands of distinct CDR3 sequences, roughly 15% occurring once. Specimen: blood. The chain is built from TRBV2 and TRBJ1-1; D is perhaps TRBD1 (6 bases). The sequence was obtained from a woman in her late teens or twenties with Graves' hyperthyroidism. In DNA form, the CDR3 reads TGTGCCAGCAGTGAAAGTTTTATTTTGTTGGTCGGACAGAAGAACACTGAAGCTTTCTTT. It yields the protein CASSESFILLVGQKNTEAFF.